This T cell receptor beta chain was retrieved from a study of blood T cell repertoires in COVID-19. Living in 24 US areas, the participants were between 18 and 89 years of age. What the recovered Cohort 3 donors had was two negative PCRs, clearance, or symptom resolution. Study processing details: It was from reference gene primer amplification that nucleated cell counts were estimated. Only in-frame clones appear in the TCRdb table, and some are missing; sequencing was by immunoSEQ multiplex PCR. Clonal size and the V and J genes are those of that table, whereas D and trimming came from the DNA. The sample has 250,000 to 400,000 clones, 87% seen once. Trimming took 4 bases from V and 2 from J, leaving 8 bases between them. The CDR3 has 14 residues. In germline, CDR1 is WSHSY, CDR2 SAAADI.

The gene calls are TRBV10-2 and TRBJ1-4, with D perhaps matching TRBD1 (6 bases). The sample comprised PBMCs or T cells enriched from blood (not recorded which). The sequence came from a woman aged 30 to 39 who had recovered from COVID-19. The CDR3 protein is CASSAGVTNEKLFF. CDR3 nucleotides: TGCGCCAGCAGTGCAGGGGTTACTAATGAAAAACTGTTTTTT.